These 29 T cell receptor beta chains share one sample of origin, sequenced in a study of blood T cell repertoires in COVID-19. Clones were sequenced by immunoSEQ multiplex PCR, and TCRdb holds only the in-frame ones, with some missing. The sample has 40,000 or so clones; 86% are singletons. The specimen was peripheral blood. These receptors were taken from a man aged 35 to 55 with active COVID-19.

The chain links TRBV9 to TRBJ2-3; TRBD2 is a possible D gene (5 bases). Germline assignment: CDR1 SGDLS and CDR2 YYNGEE. Trimming took 4 bases from V and 2 from J, leaving 14 bases between them. The CDR3 runs to 15 residues. This CDR3 reads CASSPAAVPTDTQYF. In DNA, the CDR3 is TGTGCCAGCAGCCCTGCAGCGGTTCCCACAGATACGCAGTATTTT.

V and J are TRBV18 and TRBJ2-1, with D uncertain. Trimming stripped 0 bases from V and 9 bases from J, with 12 bases between. The CDR3 extends over 14 amino acids. The germline gives CDR1 KGHSH, CDR2 LQKENI. The chain's CDR3 is CASSPPVGTAEQFF. CDR3 DNA: TGTGCCAGCTCACCACCGGTGGGTACAGCTGAGCAGTTCTTC.

The rearrangement links TRBV6-5 to TRBJ1-1, with 9 bases lining up with TRBD1. J was trimmed by 3 bases and V by 6 bases; bases with no gene match: 5. This CDR3 region has 14 residues. Germline V CDR1 and CDR2: MNHEY, SVGAGI. In DNA, the CDR3 is TGTGCCAGCAGGCCACAGGGGGCCCACACTGAAGCTTTCTTT. Translation: CASRPQGAHTEAFF.

The J gene is TRBJ2-2, the V gene TRBV28, with TRBD1 identical over 7 bases. The junction had 2 bases not matched to a gene; V was cut back by 3 bases and J by 1 base. CDR1 MDHEN and CDR2 SYDVKM come from the germline V gene. The CDR3 runs 15 residues. In DNA form, the CDR3 reads TGTGCCAGCAGTTTTTACAGGGGGAACACCGGGGAGCTGTTTTTT. Translating gives CASSFYRGNTGELFF.

This clone was observed a few times. This rearrangement joins TRBV6-2 or TRBV6-3 to TRBJ2-1; D perhaps matches TRBD2 (5 bases). Germline CDR1 is MNHEY and CDR2 is SVGEGT. The germline V and J ends were trimmed by 0 bases and 3 bases, with 18 bases remaining between them. The CDR3 length is 18 residues. The CDR3 DNA reads TGTGCCAGCAGTTACTCGCCGCCGGGCGGGTTCCTCTACAATGAGCAGTTCTTC. Translating gives CASSYSPPGGFLYNEQFF.

The chain uses TRBV5-6 and TRBJ2-6; weak D call: TRBD1 (5 bases). Germline lookup yields CDR1 SGHDT and CDR2 YYEEEE. The CDR3 has 19 residues. Trimming cost V 3 bases and J 0 bases, with 19 bases left between them. In DNA, the CDR3 is TGTGCCAGCAGCTCCTATGGACAATTCTCTCTCTCTGGGGCCAACGTCCTGACTTTC. Residues: CASSSYGQFSLSGANVLTF. Variable domain in full (rest from reference TRBV5-6 and TRBJ2-6): DAGVTQSPTHLIKTRGQQVTLRCSPKSGHDTVSWYQQALGQGPQFIFQYYEEEERQRGNFPDRFSGHQFPNYSSELNVNALLLGDSALYLCASSSYGQFSLSGANVLTFGAGSRLTVL.

This clone was seen once. V and J are TRBV12-3 or TRBV12-4 and TRBJ2-7; 8 bases align to TRBD2. With V trimmed by 8 bases and J by 3 bases, 6 bases remained unmatched. The CDR3 loop spans 13 amino acids. The CDR3 is CASSLAGSYEQYF. The CDR3 nucleotides read TGTGCCAGCTCCTTAGCGGGAAGCTACGAGCAGTACTTC.

The V call is TRBV27, the J call TRBJ1-4, with TRBD1 matching over 7 bases. Losses at the gene ends were 6 bases for V and 10 bases for J; bases not matched to a gene: 11. The CDR3 covers 14 residues. Germline-derived CDR1 and CDR2 are MNHEY and SMNVEV (reference sequence). The CDR3 DNA sequence: TGTGCCAGCAGGCAGACAGGGTCGGGGAGAAAACTGTTTTTT. Translation gives CASRQTGSGRKLFF.

This clone has more than one count but fewer than ten. The chain carries TRBV4-2 and TRBJ2-2, with 10 bases lining up with TRBD2. Germline V CDR1 and CDR2: LGHNA, YNFKEQ. V was pared by 4 bases and J by 4 bases, with 6 bases of the junction left unmatched. The CDR3 is 16 residues long. The chain's CDR3 is CASSLSGRAGTGELFF. CDR3 in DNA: TGTGCCAGCAGCCTGAGCGGGAGGGCCGGCACCGGGGAGCTGTTTTTT.

The J gene is TRBJ1-4, the V gene TRBV19; D call uncertain. Trimming took off 5 bases at V and 0 bases at J, with 7 bases between the two ends. In germline, CDR1 is LNHDA, CDR2 SQIVND (reference sequence). The CDR3 covers 14 residues. The CDR3 nucleotides are TGTGCCAGTAGTGAGGAATCAACTAATGAAAAACTGTTTTTT. This gives the protein CASSEESTNEKLFF.

This chain links TRBV18 with TRBJ2-1; TRBD2 agrees at 15 bases. Germline assignment: CDR1 KGHSH and CDR2 LQKENI. V lost 4 bases, J lost 10 bases, and 5 bases stayed unmatched. CDR3 size: 15 residues. CDR3 sequence: CASSLSGTSGREQFF. The CDR3 DNA sequence: TGTGCCAGCTCACTTTCCGGGACTAGCGGGAGGGAGCAGTTCTTC.

This clone has a handful of counts. The V and J genes are TRBV28 and TRBJ2-1, with D maybe TRBD2 (6 bases). Trimming took 2 bases from V and 14 from J, leaving 10 bases between them. The CDR3 has 11 residues. CDR1 is MDHEN and CDR2 is SYDVKM in the germline V gene. CDR3 in amino acids: CASSLEEGKFF. CDR3 DNA: TGTGCCAGCAGTTTAGAGGAGGGAAAGTTCTTC.

The rearrangement joins TRBV6-2 or TRBV6-3 to TRBJ1-1; a weak D match, TRBD1 (5 bases). CDR1 is MNHEY and CDR2 is SVGEGT in the germline V gene. The CDR3 has 14 amino acids. Trimming took 0 bases from V and 7 from J, leaving 12 bases between them. The CDR3 sequence: CASSYSPGGSEAFF. Here the CDR3 DNA reads TGTGCCAGCAGTTACTCACCCGGGGGGAGTGAAGCTTTCTTT.

The rearrangement links TRBV25-1 to TRBJ2-5; 11 bases agree with TRBD2. The CDR3 is 16 residues long. Trimming removed 5 bases from V and 3 bases from J; junction bases left unmatched: 8. CDR1 and CDR2 (germline): MGHDK, SYGVNS. The CDR3 DNA sequence: TGTGCCAGCAGTACCTTACTAGCGGGAGTAGAAGAGACCCAGTACTTC. Translation: CASSTLLAGVEETQYF.

The chain uses TRBV24-1 and TRBJ2-1; 16 bases agree with TRBD2. The ends lost 3 bases at V and 5 bases at J; junction bases unmatched: 3. CDR1 and CDR2 from the germline V gene are KGHDR and SFDVKD. CDR3 length: 17 amino acids. In DNA, the CDR3 is TGTGCCACCAGTGATGGGACTAGCGGGAGGGGCCACAATGAGCAGTTCTTC. It yields the protein CATSDGTSGRGHNEQFF.

V and J are TRBV6-5 and TRBJ1-2; 10 bases map to TRBD1. Germline V gives CDR1 MNHEY, CDR2 SVGAGI. The CDR3 contains 15 residues. V dropped 10 bases and J dropped 1; count of bases not matched to a gene: 9. The CDR3 DNA follows: TGTGCCATAAACGACAGGGGGCGTTTTAACTATGGCTACACCTTC. Its translation: CAINDRGRFNYGYTF.

The rearrangement joins TRBV7-8 to TRBJ2-5; D perhaps matches TRBD1 (6 bases). There are 18 residues in the CDR3. V gave up 1 base and J gave up 3 bases, with 21 bases separating them. The germline CDR1 and CDR2 sequences are SGHVS and FQNEAQ. CDR3 loop: CASSLVKRRQATEETQYF. The CDR3, as DNA: TGTGCCAGCAGCTTAGTTAAAAGAAGACAGGCCACAGAAGAGACCCAGTACTTC.

The genes are TRBV6-6 and TRBJ2-7; a weak D match, TRBD2 (5 bases). V was pared by 0 bases and J by 2 bases, with 14 bases between. Per germline, CDR1 MNHNY and CDR2 SVGAGI (reference sequence). The CDR3 contains 16 residues. CDR3 sequence (DNA): TGTGCCAGCAGTTACTCGAGGGCGCGATTCGCCTACGAGCAGTACTTC. Residues: CASSYSRARFAYEQYF.

This clone has more than one count but fewer than ten. The chain links TRBV5-1 to TRBJ2-7; TRBD2 agrees at 11 bases. V shed 3 bases, J shed 10 bases, and the junction held 6 bases outside the gene matches. The germline CDR1 and CDR2 sequences are SGHRS and YFSETQ. This CDR3 spans 13 amino acids. CDR3 bases: TGCGCCAGCAGCTCCGGGACTAGCGGAGACCAGTACTTC. The encoded protein is CASSSGTSGDQYF.

This chain uses TRBV5-4 with TRBJ1-4, with 9 bases lining up with TRBD1. V shed 3 bases, J shed 3 bases, and the junction held 6 bases outside the gene matches. The CDR3 consists of 16 residues. The germline gives CDR1 SGHNT, CDR2 YYREEE (reference sequence). For the CDR3, the DNA is TGTGCCAGCAGCTCCCTGACAGGGGGTTCTAATGAAAAACTGTTTTTT. This gives the protein CASSSLTGGSNEKLFF.

V usage is TRBV5-1 and J usage is TRBJ1-5; no firm D call. This CDR3 is 14 amino acids long. Germline CDR1 reads SGHRS; CDR2 reads YFSETQ. Trimming shortened V by 2 bases and J by 2 bases, and 8 bases separated the two germline ends. The CDR3 sequence is CASSLTGGNQPQHF. In DNA, the CDR3 is TGCGCCAGCAGCTTAACCGGGGGCAATCAGCCCCAGCATTTT.

The J gene is TRBJ1-2, the V gene TRBV24-1; D remains unclear. V was shortened by 4 bases and J by 2 bases, with 10 bases between the two germline ends. CDR3 size: 14 residues. The germline gives CDR1 KGHDR, CDR2 SFDVKD. CDR3 nucleotides: TGTGCCACCAGTGACCAGGAAGGCAACTATGGCTACACCTTC. Protein sequence: CATSDQEGNYGYTF.

This clone showed up just once. The rearrangement links TRBV11-2 to TRBJ1-1; 8 bases map to TRBD1. Germline values: CDR1 SGHAT, CDR2 FQNNGV. This CDR3 contains 15 residues. V was pared by 1 base and J by 5 bases, with 6 bases of the junction left unmatched. The CDR3 DNA sequence: TGTGCCAGCAGCTTAGCCCCTCGACAGGGGACTGAAGCTTTCTTT. This sequence encodes CASSLAPRQGTEAFF.

V usage is TRBV5-1 and J usage is TRBJ2-5; 8 bases line up with TRBD1. With 4 bases clipped from V and 1 base from J, the junction kept 3 bases outside the gene matches. CDR1 and CDR2 from the germline V gene are SGHRS and YFSETQ. This CDR3 comprises 14 residues. The CDR3, as DNA: TGCGCCAGCAGCCCGGGACAGGTCCAAGAGACCCAGTACTTC. It codes for CASSPGQVQETQYF.

This chain joins TRBV20-1 and TRBJ1-2; TRBD1 matches 9 bases. The CDR3 loop spans 11 amino acids. The ends lost 6 bases at V and 11 bases at J; junction bases unmatched: 7. Germline CDR1 DFQATT, CDR2 SNEGSKA (reference sequence). The CDR3 sequence is CSARDRDVYTF. The CDR3 coding sequence is TGCAGTGCCCGGGACAGGGATGTTTACACCTTC.

The chain recombines TRBV5-8 with TRBJ2-7, with 10 positions matching TRBD2. The V gene end was trimmed by 3 bases and the J gene end by 4 bases; junction bases not matched to a gene: 4. Germline V lookup: CDR1 SGHTS, CDR2 YDEGEE. The CDR3 covers 14 residues. CDR3: CASSWGTSAYEQYF. Here the CDR3 DNA reads TGTGCCAGCAGCTGGGGGACTAGCGCATACGAGCAGTACTTC.

The chain joins TRBV5-1 to TRBJ2-1, with 8 nucleotides matching TRBD2. This CDR3 spans 15 amino acids. J gave up 5 bases and V 4 bases, and 8 bases lay outside the gene matches. Germline V lookup: CDR1 SGHRS, CDR2 YFSETQ. The DNA of the CDR3 is TGCGCCAGCAGCCTGGGACTAGTAGCAGACAATGAGCAGTTCTTC. This encodes CASSLGLVADNEQFF.

V gene TRBV7-9 combines with J gene TRBJ2-1, with a weak D call TRBD1 (6 bases). CDR1 SEHNR and CDR2 FQNEAQ come from the germline V gene (reference sequence). CDR3 size: 18 residues. V lost 0 bases, J lost 4 bases, and 19 bases lay in between. CDR3 region: CASSLARWAGAPYNEQFF. As DNA, the CDR3 is TGTGCCAGCAGCTTAGCGAGGTGGGCAGGGGCCCCTTACAATGAGCAGTTCTTC.

This rearrangement joins TRBV19 to TRBJ1-1; D not certain. V lost 10 bases, J lost 6 bases, and 18 bases lay in between. CDR1 and CDR2 (germline): LNHDA, SQIVND (reference sequence). This CDR3 is 13 amino acids long. The CDR3 region has the DNA TGTGCCACCAGAAGAGAGGGTGACGCTGAAGCTTTCTTT. This translates into CATRREGDAEAFF. The full variable domain, with the rest looked up from reference TRBV19 and TRBJ1-1, is DGGITQSPKYLFRKEGQNVTLSCEQNLNHDAMYWYRQDPGQGLRLIYYSQIVNDFQKGDIAEGYSVSREKKESFPLTVTSAQKNPTAFYLCATRREGDAEAFFGQGTRLTVV.